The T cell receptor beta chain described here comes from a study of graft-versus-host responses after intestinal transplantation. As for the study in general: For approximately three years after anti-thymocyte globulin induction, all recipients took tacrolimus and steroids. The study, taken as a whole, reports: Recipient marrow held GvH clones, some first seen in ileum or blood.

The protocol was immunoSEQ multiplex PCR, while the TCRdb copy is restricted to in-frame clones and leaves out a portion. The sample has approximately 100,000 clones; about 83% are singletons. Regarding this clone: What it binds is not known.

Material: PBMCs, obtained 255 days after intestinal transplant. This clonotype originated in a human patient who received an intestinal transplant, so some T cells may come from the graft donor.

This CDR3 is CASSQDRFSTDTQYF. The CDR3 DNA is TGCGCCAGCAGCCAAGATCGATTCAGCACAGATACGCAGTATTTT. The rearrangement joins TRBV4-3 to TRBJ2-3; D uncertain. The CDR3 contains 15 residues. The ends were cut back, 0 bases at V and 0 bases at J, with 7 bases in the middle. The germline gives CDR1 LGHNA, CDR2 YSLEER.